Listed below are T cell receptor beta chains from one sample, sequenced in a study of cytomegalovirus exposure and HLA in healthy donors. Data came from immunoSEQ multiplex PCR; TCRdb stores just in-frame clones and leaves some out. This sample has 150,000 or so clones, with 65% to 75% found just once. The sequenced material came from PBMCs. The receptors were gathered from a girl aged 10 to 17 in good health and CMV-seronegative. Both conserved end residues are part of each CDR3. Each record gives: clone size, D gene, V gene, J gene, CDR3 DNA, CDR3 protein. D genes are given only for firm matches. Clone size is given for some rows only: seen once, a few or many times, or a class if the clone is expanded.

clone_size: -; d_call: TRBD2; v_call: TRBV10-3; j_call: TRBJ2-5; cdr3_nt: TGTGCCATCAGTGAGACGCCGGGGGGGAAGAAAGAGACCCAGTACTTC; cdr3_aa: CAISETPGGKKETQYF
clone_size: once; d_call: TRBD1; v_call: TRBV19; j_call: TRBJ1-2; cdr3_nt: TGTGCCAGTAGTGTACAGGGGGCGATGTATGGCTACACCTTC; cdr3_aa: CASSVQGAMYGYTF
clone_size: -; d_call: TRBD2; v_call: TRBV19; j_call: TRBJ2-7; cdr3_nt: TGTTTGCGGGAGTCACTCTCCTACGAGCAGTACTTC; cdr3_aa: CLRESLSYEQYF
clone_size: once; d_call: TRBD2; v_call: TRBV2; j_call: TRBJ2-1; cdr3_nt: TGTGCCAGCAGTCGGCTAGCGGGGGGGCCTAATGAGCAGTTCTTC; cdr3_aa: CASSRLAGGPNEQFF
clone_size: -; d_call: -; v_call: TRBV30; j_call: TRBJ1-1; cdr3_nt: TGTGCCTGGAGTCTTAACGGAGGACCCACTGAAGCTTTCTTT; cdr3_aa: CAWSLNGGPTEAFF
clone_size: few; d_call: TRBD1; v_call: TRBV18; j_call: TRBJ1-1; cdr3_nt: TGTGCCAGCTCTTCGGAAGAGGGGGCCACTGAAGCTTTCTTT; cdr3_aa: CASSSEEGATEAFF
clone_size: -; d_call: -; v_call: TRBV4-1; j_call: TRBJ1-2; cdr3_nt: TGCGCCAGCAGCCTCTCTACTGAGTATGGCTACACCTTC; cdr3_aa: CASSLSTEYGYTF
clone_size: -; d_call: TRBD1; v_call: TRBV27; j_call: TRBJ2-6; cdr3_nt: TGTGCCAGCAGTTCTTGGACAGGGATCCCTGGGGCCAACGTCCTGACTTTC; cdr3_aa: CASSSWTGIPGANVLTF
clone_size: -; d_call: TRBD2; v_call: TRBV5-1; j_call: TRBJ2-3; cdr3_nt: TGCGCCAGCAGCTTGGTTGCGGGGGGCCTCACAGATACGCAGTATTTT; cdr3_aa: CASSLVAGGLTDTQYF
clone_size: -; d_call: -; v_call: TRBV6-6; j_call: TRBJ2-7; cdr3_nt: TGTGCCAGCAGTTACGCTTTGGTTTACGAGCAGTACTTC; cdr3_aa: CASSYALVYEQYF
clone_size: -; d_call: TRBD1; v_call: TRBV5-1; j_call: TRBJ2-5; cdr3_nt: TGCGCCAGCAGCCCAGGACAGGGGAACCAAGAGACCCAGTACTTC; cdr3_aa: CASSPGQGNQETQYF
clone_size: -; d_call: TRBD1; v_call: TRBV11-1; j_call: TRBJ1-1; cdr3_nt: TGTGCCACCGGACAGGGTCTGAACACTGAAGCTTTCTTT; cdr3_aa: CATGQGLNTEAFF
clone_size: -; d_call: TRBD1; v_call: TRBV19; j_call: TRBJ2-3; cdr3_nt: TGTGCCAGCCACAGGGGAGCGAGCACAGATACGCAGTATTTT; cdr3_aa: CASHRGASTDTQYF
clone_size: -; d_call: TRBD1; v_call: TRBV5-1; j_call: TRBJ1-1; cdr3_nt: TGCGCCAGCAGCCTACCGGGACAGGGGATGAACACTGAAGCTTTCTTT; cdr3_aa: CASSLPGQGMNTEAFF
clone_size: -; d_call: TRBD1; v_call: TRBV27; j_call: TRBJ1-5; cdr3_nt: TGTGCCAGCAGTACCCAGACAGGGATCAATCAGCCCCAGCATTTT; cdr3_aa: CASSTQTGINQPQHF
clone_size: -; d_call: TRBD2; v_call: TRBV2; j_call: TRBJ2-5; cdr3_nt: TGTGCCAGCAGTCTGAGCCGGGGGGGCGGGGGCCAAGAGACCCAGTACTTC; cdr3_aa: CASSLSRGGGGQETQYF